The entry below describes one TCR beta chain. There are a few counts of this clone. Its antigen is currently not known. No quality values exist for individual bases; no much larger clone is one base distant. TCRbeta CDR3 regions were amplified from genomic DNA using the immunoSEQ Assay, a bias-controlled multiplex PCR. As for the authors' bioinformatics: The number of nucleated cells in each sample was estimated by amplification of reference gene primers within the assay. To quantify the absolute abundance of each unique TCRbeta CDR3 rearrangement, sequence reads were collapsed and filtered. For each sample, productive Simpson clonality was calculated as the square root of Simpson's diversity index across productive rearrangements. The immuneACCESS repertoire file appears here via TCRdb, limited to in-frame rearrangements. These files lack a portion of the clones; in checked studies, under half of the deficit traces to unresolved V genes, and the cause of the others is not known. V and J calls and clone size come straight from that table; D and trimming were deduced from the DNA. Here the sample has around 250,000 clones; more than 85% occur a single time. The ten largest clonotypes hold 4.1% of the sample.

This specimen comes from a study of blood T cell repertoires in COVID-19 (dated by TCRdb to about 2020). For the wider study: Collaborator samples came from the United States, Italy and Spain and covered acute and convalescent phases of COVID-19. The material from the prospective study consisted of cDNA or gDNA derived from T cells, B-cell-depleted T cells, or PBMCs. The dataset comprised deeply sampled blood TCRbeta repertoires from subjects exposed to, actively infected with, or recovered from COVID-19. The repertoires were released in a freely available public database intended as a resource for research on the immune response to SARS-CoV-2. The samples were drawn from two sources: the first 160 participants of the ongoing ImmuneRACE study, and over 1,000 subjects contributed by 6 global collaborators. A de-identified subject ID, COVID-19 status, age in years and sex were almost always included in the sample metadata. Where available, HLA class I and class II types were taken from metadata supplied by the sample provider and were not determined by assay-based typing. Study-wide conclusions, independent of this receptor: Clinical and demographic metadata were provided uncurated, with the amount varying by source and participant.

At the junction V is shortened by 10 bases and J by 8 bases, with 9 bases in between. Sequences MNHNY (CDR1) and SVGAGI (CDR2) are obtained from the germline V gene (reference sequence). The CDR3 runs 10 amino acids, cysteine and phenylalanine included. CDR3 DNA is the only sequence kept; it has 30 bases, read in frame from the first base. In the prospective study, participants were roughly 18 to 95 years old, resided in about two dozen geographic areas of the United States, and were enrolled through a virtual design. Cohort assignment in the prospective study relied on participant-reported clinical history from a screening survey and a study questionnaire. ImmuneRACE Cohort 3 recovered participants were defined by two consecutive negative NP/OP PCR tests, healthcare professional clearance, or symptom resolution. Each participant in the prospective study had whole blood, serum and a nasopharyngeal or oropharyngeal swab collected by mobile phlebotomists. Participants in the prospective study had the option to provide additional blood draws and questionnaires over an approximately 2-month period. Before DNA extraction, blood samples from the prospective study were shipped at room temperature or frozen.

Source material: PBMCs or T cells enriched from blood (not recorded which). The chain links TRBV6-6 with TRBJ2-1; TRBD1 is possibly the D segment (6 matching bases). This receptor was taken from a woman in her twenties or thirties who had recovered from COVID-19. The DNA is TGTGCCACCTGGACAGATGAGCAGTTCTTC. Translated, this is CATWTDEQFF.